The 30 T cell receptor beta chains below all came from one sample that was sequenced in a study of blood T cell repertoires in COVID-19. Here immunoSEQ multiplex PCR was the method, and the copy in TCRdb shows in-frame clones only, minus some. The sample shows about 140,000 clones, about 88% of them seen only once. Material: peripheral blood. The receptors come from a human donor with COVID-19, enrolled during active disease. The donor label of this sample is uncertain.

In its sample, this clone was seen once. The V call is TRBV21-1, the J call TRBJ1-1; no check of the table's D call, TRBD1, against the DNA was made. TRBV21-1 is termed a pseudogene. The CDR3 totals 15 residues. The CDR3 region has the DNA TGTGCCAGCAGCCCTTGGGACAGGGAGAACACTGAAGCTTTCTTT. It yields the protein CASSPWDRENTEAFF.

There are a few counts of this clone. The rearrangement links TRBV11-3 to TRBJ2-7, with TRBD2 matching over 8 bases. The CDR3 is 14 residues long. Germline lookup yields CDR1 SGHNT and CDR2 YENEEA. V shed 5 bases and J 4 bases; nucleotides not matched to a gene: 7. The CDR3 is CASSPGGGHYEQYF. The CDR3 nucleotides read TGTGCCAGCAGCCCCGGGGGGGGCCATTACGAGCAGTACTTC.

As regards this clone: Other nucleotide sequences from this sample produce the same CDR3. The CDR3 region has the DNA TGTGCCAGCAGTTACTCGCGCAGGGGAAACACTGAAGCTTTCTTT. Translation gives CASSYSRRGNTEAFF. The rearrangement links TRBV6-5 to TRBJ1-1; TRBD1 might be the D (6 bases). CDR3 length equals 15 residues. V lost 0 bases to trimming and J lost 2 bases, with 10 bases between them. Germline V gene lookup returns CDR1 MNHEY and CDR2 SVGAGI.

The genes are TRBV24-1 and TRBJ2-7, with TRBD1 identical over 8 bases. CDR1 and CDR2 from the germline V gene are KGHDR and SFDVKD. V trimming: 4 bases; J trimming: 2 bases; junction bases outside the gene matches: 3. The length of the CDR3 is 14 residues. The CDR3 protein is CATSDLDRAYEQYF. The CDR3 DNA reads TGTGCCACCAGTGACCTGGACAGGGCCTACGAGCAGTACTTC.

This clone has only one observation. The DNA for the CDR3 is TGTGCCAGCAGCCCCCCAGGGTCCCCCTATGGCTACACCTTC. Encoded protein: CASSPPGSPYGYTF. The V call is TRBV11-3, the J call TRBJ1-2; weak D call: TRBD1 (5 bases). Germline assignment: CDR1 SGHNT and CDR2 YENEEA. V was shortened by 5 bases and J by 4 bases, with 14 bases between the two germline ends. This CDR3 has 14 amino acids.

The chain recombines TRBV28 with TRBJ1-6; 8 bases match TRBD1. CDR3 length: 16 residues. Germline assignment: CDR1 MDHEN and CDR2 SYDVKM. Trimming at V came to 5 bases and at J to 8 bases, leaving 11 bases not matched to a gene. CDR3 loop: CASSPRTGKRYSPLHF. In DNA form, the CDR3 reads TGTGCCAGCAGTCCCCGGACAGGGAAACGTTATTCACCCCTCCACTTT.

The rearrangement uses TRBV4-1 and TRBJ1-1; TRBD1 is a possible D gene (5 bases). In germline, CDR1 is MGHRA, CDR2 YSYEKL. The CDR3 contains 14 residues. The ends were cut back, 6 bases at V and 0 bases at J, with 11 bases in the middle. CDR3 sequence: CASSQGLMNTEAFF. The CDR3 DNA follows: TGCGCCAGCAGTCAGGGACTGATGAACACTGAAGCTTTCTTT.

The chain is built from TRBV4-2 and TRBJ2-7, with D possibly being TRBD1 (6 bases). Germline CDR1 is LGHNA and CDR2 is YNFKEQ. With 3 bases removed from V and 3 bases from J, the gap between germline ends came to 21 bases. There are 17 residues in the CDR3. CDR3 coding DNA: TGTGCCAGCAGCCAGAGTCTACGGGACATTAGAAACTACGAGCAGTACTTC. Translation: CASSQSLRDIRNYEQYF.

The chain has TRBV27 and TRBJ1-6; D is undetermined. This CDR3 is built from 17 residues. V lost 1 base and J lost 5, with 15 bases in between. Germline V gives CDR1 MNHEY, CDR2 SMNVEV (reference sequence). Written as DNA, the CDR3 is TGTGCCAGCAGTTTATTACCCTCGGGCGGGCATAATTCACCCCTCCACTTT. This encodes CASSLLPSGGHNSPLHF.

The CDR3 region is CASGSASGKQYF. CDR3 bases: TGTGCCAGTGGCTCCGCTAGCGGGAAACAATACTTC. J is TRBJ2-7 and V is TRBV2, with 9 bases that match TRBD2. The CDR3 totals 12 residues. Germline trimming cut 9 bases from V and 13 bases from J; bases unmatched to any gene: 13. Per germline, CDR1 SNHLY and CDR2 FYNNEI.

The rearrangement links TRBV2 to TRBJ1-2, with 10 bases identical to TRBD1. This CDR3 is 18 amino acids long. Germline CDR1 is SNHLY and CDR2 is FYNNEI. After removal of 6 bases from V and 3 bases from J, the junction contained 16 bases not matched to a gene. CDR3 sequence reads: CASRTDRGPSYSYYGYTF. For the CDR3, the DNA is TGTGCCAGCAGGACTGACAGGGGGCCCTCTTATTCCTACTATGGCTACACCTTC. The complete variable domain, with remaining parts taken from reference TRBV2 and TRBJ1-2, reads EPEVTQTPSHQVTQMGQEVILRCVPISNHLYFYWYRQILGQKVEFLVSFYNNEISEKSEIFDDQFSVERPDGSNFTLKIRSTKLEDSAMYFCASRTDRGPSYSYYGYTFGSGTRLTVV.

The genes are TRBV28 and TRBJ1-2; D is undetermined. V was trimmed by 7 bases and J by 4 bases, leaving 16 bases between them. The CDR3 has 14 amino acids. CDR1 and CDR2 from the germline V gene are MDHEN and SYDVKM. The CDR3 reads CASNSSPPFYGYTF. Here the CDR3 DNA reads TGTGCCAGCAATAGCAGCCCTCCTTTCTATGGCTACACCTTC.

This clone has a single count. The rearrangement uses TRBV5-4 and TRBJ2-7; TRBD2 matches at 9 bases. The germline V gene encodes CDR1 SGHNT and CDR2 YYREEE (reference sequence). The V gene end was trimmed by 4 bases and the J gene end by 4 bases; junction bases not matched to a gene: 3. CDR3 length equals 13 residues. The CDR3 region is CASSAGGVYEQYF. The DNA for the CDR3 is TGTGCCAGCAGCGCGGGAGGGGTGTACGAGCAGTACTTC.

The V call is TRBV6-6, the J call TRBJ2-1; 9 bases agree with TRBD2. After removal of 3 bases from V and 4 bases from J, the junction contained 4 bases not matched to a gene. Per germline, CDR1 MNHNY and CDR2 SVGAGI (reference sequence). The CDR3 consists of 15 residues. CDR3 in DNA: TGTGCCAGCAGTTATGGCACTAGCGGGTACAATGAGCAGTTCTTC. Amino acids: CASSYGTSGYNEQFF.

This clone was counted between two and nine times. The chain uses TRBV14 and TRBJ1-1, with 7 bases identical to TRBD1. With V trimmed by 0 bases and J by 0 bases, 4 bases remained unmatched. The CDR3 has 16 residues. From germline, CDR1 is SGHDN and CDR2 FVKESK. DNA of the CDR3: TGTGCCAGCAGCCAAGATTGGACAGGATTGAACACTGAAGCTTTCTTT. It specifies CASSQDWTGLNTEAFF.

This clone was seen only a few times. The chain combines TRBV5-1 with TRBJ1-5; D not resolved. Germline V gene sequence: CDR1 SGHRS, CDR2 YFSETQ. The CDR3 is 14 amino acids. The V end was cut by 0 bases, the J end by 6 bases, with 10 bases between. The CDR3 sequence: CASSLEGEGQPQHF. CDR3 nucleotides: TGCGCCAGCAGCTTGGAGGGTGAGGGTCAGCCCCAGCATTTT.

The rearrangement uses TRBV2 and TRBJ1-2; 7 bases are a match to TRBD1. Germline lookup yields CDR1 SNHLY and CDR2 FYNNEI. Unmatched junction bases numbered 7, after V lost 7 bases and J lost 8 bases. The CDR3 length is 12 residues. In DNA, the CDR3 is TGTGCCAGCACAACAGGGGCAGGGGGCTACACCTTC. Translating gives CASTTGAGGYTF.

As concerns this clone: Other DNA variants within this sample encode the same CDR3. CDR3 sequence (DNA): TGTGCCAGCTCACCCCTTGCGGCGAACACTGAAGCTTTCTTT. It is translated as CASSPLAANTEAFF. The J gene is TRBJ1-1, the V gene TRBV18; no definite D call. V was shortened by 3 bases and J by 1 base, with 9 bases between the two germline ends. The CDR3 has 14 amino acids. Germline CDR1 and CDR2: KGHSH and LQKENI.

The CDR3 region is CASSQDHRLNYGYTF. The CDR3 nucleotides read TGCGCCAGCAGCCAAGATCACCGACTTAACTATGGCTACACCTTC. The chain couples TRBV4-1 to TRBJ1-2; D not resolved. This CDR3 is built from 15 residues. Germline V gene lookup returns CDR1 MGHRA and CDR2 YSYEKL. V lost 0 bases, J lost 1 base, and 9 bases lay in between.

This CDR3 reads CASIPPTGGYEQYF. The CDR3 DNA sequence: TGTGCCAGCATCCCCCCTACAGGGGGCTACGAGCAGTACTTC. J is TRBJ2-7 and V is TRBV6-5; 8 nucleotides agree with TRBD1. This CDR3 has 14 residues. V shed 7 bases and J 3 bases; nucleotides not matched to a gene: 8. Per germline, CDR1 MNHEY and CDR2 SVGAGI.

CDR3 nucleotides: TGTGCCAGCAGCTTATCGGTGACAGCTTCCTACGAGCAGTACTTC. This encodes CASSLSVTASYEQYF. The chain carries TRBV7-2 and TRBJ2-7; D is possibly TRBD1 (5 bases). Germline V gene lookup returns CDR1 SGHTA and CDR2 FQGNSA. V was trimmed by 2 bases and J by 1 base, leaving 12 bases between them. This CDR3 spans 15 amino acids. The complete variable domain, with remaining parts taken from reference TRBV7-2 and TRBJ2-7, reads GAGVSQSPSNKVTEKGKDVELRCDPISGHTALYWYRQSLGQGLEFLIYFQGNSAPDKSGLPSDRFSAERTGGSVSTLTIQRTQQEDSAVYLCASSLSVTASYEQYFGPGTRLTVT.

The chain joins TRBV27 to TRBJ2-7, with 11 nucleotides matching TRBD1. Germline V CDR1 and CDR2: MNHEY, SMNVEV (reference sequence). The junction had 7 bases not matched to a gene; V was cut back by 5 bases and J by 7 bases. There are 14 residues in the CDR3. Here the CDR3 DNA reads TGTGCCAGCAGTCCTGGACAGGGGGCGGGAGAGCAGTACTTC. It encodes CASSPGQGAGEQYF.

In the case of this clone: The same CDR3 also results from other DNA sequences found in this sample. The V and J genes are TRBV11-3 and TRBJ1-2; TRBD1 aligns across 8 bases. The CDR3 covers 13 residues. Unmatched junction bases numbered 7, after V lost 5 bases and J lost 8 bases. The germline V gene has CDR1 SGHNT and CDR2 YENEEA. The CDR3 DNA sequence: TGTGCCAGCAGCCTTGGACAGGGCGGGGGCTACACCTTC. Protein: CASSLGQGGGYTF.

This clone was observed a single time. This chain uses TRBV28 with TRBJ1-4; no clear D gene. Trimming removed 6 bases at V and 7 bases at J, with 9 bases between. The CDR3 is made up of 12 amino acids. Germline V gene sequence: CDR1 MDHEN, CDR2 SYDVKM. The CDR3 loop reads CASRVRGEKLFF. The DNA for the CDR3 is TGTGCCAGCAGGGTAAGAGGTGAAAAACTGTTTTTT.

This chain connects TRBV7-9 to TRBJ2-7; a possible D gene is TRBD1 (5 bases). Trimming took 5 bases from V and 4 from J, leaving 15 bases between them. The germline V gene has CDR1 SEHNR and CDR2 FQNEAQ (reference sequence). This CDR3 has 14 amino acids. The CDR3 protein is CASSPRSQGYEQYF. The CDR3 bases are TGTGCCAGCAGCCCCCGTAGCCAGGGATACGAGCAGTACTTC. Full variable domain (missing parts from reference TRBV7-9 and TRBJ2-7): DTGVSQNPRHKITKRGQNVTFRCDPISEHNRLYWYRQTLGQGPEFLTYFQNEAQLEKSRLLSDRFSAERPKGSFSTLEIQRTEQGDSAMYLCASSPRSQGYEQYFGPGTRLTVT.

The rearrangement links TRBV12-3 or TRBV12-4 to TRBJ1-2; the match to TRBD1 covers 10 bases. V lost 4 bases, J lost 6 bases, and 2 bases stayed unmatched. This CDR3 comprises 13 residues. CDR3 coding DNA: TGTGCCAGCAGTTGGACAGGGGGAAATGGCTACACCTTC. Its translation is CASSWTGGNGYTF.

The V and J genes are TRBV2 and TRBJ2-7; 10 bases are shared with TRBD2. V lost 1 base and J lost 2; bases outside the gene matches: 5. CDR3 size: 16 residues. Germline V gives CDR1 SNHLY, CDR2 FYNNEI. The CDR3 reads CASSEEELAGTYEQYF. The CDR3 nucleotides read TGTGCCAGCAGTGAAGAAGAACTAGCGGGGACCTACGAGCAGTACTTC. Variable domain in full (rest from reference TRBV2 and TRBJ2-7): EPEVTQTPSHQVTQMGQEVILRCVPISNHLYFYWYRQILGQKVEFLVSFYNNEISEKSEIFDDQFSVERPDGSNFTLKIRSTKLEDSAMYFCASSEEELAGTYEQYFGPGTRLTVT.

J is TRBJ1-2 and V is TRBV5-4, with TRBD1 matching over 9 bases. The trim removed 3 bases at V and 6 bases at J, leaving 9 bases unmatched. This CDR3 has 15 amino acids. Germline assignment: CDR1 SGHNT and CDR2 YYREEE (reference sequence). CDR3 in DNA: TGTGCCAGCAGCTACAAACCGGACAGGGGCAATGGCTACACCTTC. Residues: CASSYKPDRGNGYTF. Full variable domain (remainder filled in from reference TRBV5-4 and TRBJ1-2): ETGVTQSPTHLIKTRGQQVTLRCSSQSGHNTVSWYQQALGQGPQFIFQYYREEENGRGNFPPRFSGLQFPNYSSELNVNALELDDSALYLCASSYKPDRGNGYTFGSGTRLTVV.

J is TRBJ1-3 and V is TRBV19; D ambiguous. Germline V gene lookup returns CDR1 LNHDA and CDR2 SQIVND (reference sequence). V dropped 8 bases and J dropped 2 bases, with 13 bases sitting between them. This CDR3 has 14 amino acids. In DNA, the CDR3 is TGTGCCAGTTCCCCTGAAACAGCTGGAAACACCATATATTTT. This encodes CASSPETAGNTIYF.

The V gene is TRBV10-1, the J gene TRBJ1-4; D remains unclear. Trimming shortened V by 6 bases and J by 3 bases, and 11 bases separated the two germline ends. Germline lookup yields CDR1 WNHNN and CDR2 SYGVQD (reference sequence). The CDR3 contains 14 residues. DNA for the CDR3: TGCGCCAGCAGGAAACGGGGTGCTAATGAAAAACTGTTTTTT. It translates to CASRKRGANEKLFF.